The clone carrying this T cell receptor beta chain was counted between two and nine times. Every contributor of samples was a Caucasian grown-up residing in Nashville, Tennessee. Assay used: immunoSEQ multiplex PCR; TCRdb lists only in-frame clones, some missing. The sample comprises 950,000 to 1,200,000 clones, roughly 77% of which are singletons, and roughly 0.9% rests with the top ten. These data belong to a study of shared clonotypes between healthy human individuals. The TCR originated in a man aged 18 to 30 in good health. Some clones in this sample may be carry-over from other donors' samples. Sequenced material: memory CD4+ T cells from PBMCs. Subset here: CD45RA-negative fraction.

CDR3 bases: TGTGCCAGCAGCTTACCAGGGACAGGGAGTGATTTTAGCTATGGCTACACCTTC. Protein: CASSLPGTGSDFSYGYTF. The chain couples TRBV5-6 to TRBJ1-2; 9 bases are shared with TRBD1. The germline CDR1 and CDR2 sequences are SGHDT and YYEEEE. The CDR3 sequence is 18 residues long. V lost 2 bases to trimming and J lost 4 bases; unmatched junction nucleotides: 15.